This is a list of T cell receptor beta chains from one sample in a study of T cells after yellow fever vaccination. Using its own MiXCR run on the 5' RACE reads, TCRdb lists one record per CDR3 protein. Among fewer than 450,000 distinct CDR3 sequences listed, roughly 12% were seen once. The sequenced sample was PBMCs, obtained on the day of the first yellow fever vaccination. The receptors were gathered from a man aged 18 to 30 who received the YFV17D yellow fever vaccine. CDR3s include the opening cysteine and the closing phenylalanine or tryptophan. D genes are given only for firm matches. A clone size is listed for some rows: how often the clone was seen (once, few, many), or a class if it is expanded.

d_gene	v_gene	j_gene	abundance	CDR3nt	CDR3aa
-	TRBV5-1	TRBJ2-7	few	TGCGCCAGCAGCCAGGGTAGAACCGATTCCTACGAGCAGTACTTC	CASSQGRTDSYEQYF
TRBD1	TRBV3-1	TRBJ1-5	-	TGTGCCAGCAGCCAAGGTACAGGGGGTCAGCCCCAGCATTTT	CASSQGTGGQPQHF
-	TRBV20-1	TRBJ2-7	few	TGCAGTGCTAGTTACTACCCCGGCGACGAGCAGTACTTC	CSASYYPGDEQYF
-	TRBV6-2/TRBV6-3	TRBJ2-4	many	TGTGCCAGCAGTCAGGGCAACATTCAGTACTTC	CASSQGNIQYF
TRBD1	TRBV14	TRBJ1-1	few	TGTGCCAGCAGCCCATCACAGGGGAGCACTGAAGCTTTCTTT	CASSPSQGSTEAFF
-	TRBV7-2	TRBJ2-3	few	TGTGCCAGCAGCTTAGGTATGGGGCTCACAGATACGCAGTATTTT	CASSLGMGLTDTQYF
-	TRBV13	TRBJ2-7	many	TGTGCCAGCAGTTGGAGTCTTTATTTC	CASSWSLYF
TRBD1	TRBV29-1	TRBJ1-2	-	TGCAGCGCTTTTTCCGGGACAGGCTCTGGCTACACCTTC	CSAFSGTGSGYTF
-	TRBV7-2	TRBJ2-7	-	TGTGCCAGCAGCCCGCAGACTAGTATACACGAGCAGTACTTC	CASSPQTSIHEQYF
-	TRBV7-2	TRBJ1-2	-	TGTGCCAGCAGCCTAGGGCGGCGGGGGCCGAGGCATGGCTACACCTTC	CASSLGRRGPRHGYTF
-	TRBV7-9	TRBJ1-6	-	TGTGCCAGCAGCTTGGACAGCAACTCACCCCTCCACTTT	CASSLDSNSPLHF
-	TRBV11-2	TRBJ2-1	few	TGTGCCAGCAGCTTAGATCACTCCGGGACTTCCCGTTACAATGAGCAGTTCTTC	CASSLDHSGTSRYNEQFF
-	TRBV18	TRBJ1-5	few	TGTGCCAGCTCACACCCAGGGTTCAATCAGCCCCAGCATTTT	CASSHPGFNQPQHF
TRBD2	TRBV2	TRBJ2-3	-	TGTGTCAGCAGGAAGGGGACTAGCGGGGGGGTCAAATTCACAGATACGCAGTATTTT	CVSRKGTSGGVKFTDTQYF
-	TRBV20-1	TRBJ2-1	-	TGCAGTGCTAGTGAGGGGGGGGTTTTTTGGAATGAGCAGTTCTTC	CSASEGGVFWNEQFF
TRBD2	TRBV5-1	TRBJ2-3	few	TGCGCCAGCACAGTAGCGGGGGAAGATACGCAGTATTTT	CASTVAGEDTQYF
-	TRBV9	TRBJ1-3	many	TGTGCCAGCAGCCAGACAGGACTCTCTGGAAACACCATATATTTT	CASSQTGLSGNTIYF
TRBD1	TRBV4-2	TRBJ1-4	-	TGTGCCAGCAGCCCCACAGGGGGAGTAACTAATGAAAAACTGTTTTTT	CASSPTGGVTNEKLFF
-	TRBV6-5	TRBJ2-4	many	TGTGCCAGCAGTTACGGTCAGGGGTGGACCAAAAACATTCAGTACTTC	CASSYGQGWTKNIQYF
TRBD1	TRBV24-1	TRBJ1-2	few	TGTGCCACCAGTGATCCGCAGGGGGAGGGCTATGGCTACACCTTC	CATSDPQGEGYGYTF
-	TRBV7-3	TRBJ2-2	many	TGTGCCAGCAGCCTGCAGGAGACCGGGGAGCTGTTTTTT	CASSLQETGELFF
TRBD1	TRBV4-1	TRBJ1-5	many	TGCGCCAGCAGCCAGCCGGGACAGGGTCCCAATCAGCCCCAGCATTTT	CASSQPGQGPNQPQHF
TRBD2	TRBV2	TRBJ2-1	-	TGTGCCAGCAGCTCCCATCTGAGTCTAGCGGCCCCCGATGAGCAGTTCTTC	CASSSHLSLAAPDEQFF
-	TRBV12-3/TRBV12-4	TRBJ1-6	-	TGTGCCAGCAGCCCCCAGGTTAATTCACCCCTCCACTTT	CASSPQVNSPLHF
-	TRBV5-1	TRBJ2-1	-	TGCGCCAGCAGCTTGTCCAGGACTTCTCCTCTCTACAATGAGCAGTTCTTC	CASSLSRTSPLYNEQFF
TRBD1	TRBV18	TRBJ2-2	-	TGTGCCAGCTCACCACCCTTCGGGACAGGGAAACACGCCGGGGAGCTGTTTTTT	CASSPPFGTGKHAGELFF
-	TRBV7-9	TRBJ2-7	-	TGTGCCAGCAGGCCCCCACTCACAGGGTACTACGAGCAGTACTTC	CASRPPLTGYYEQYF
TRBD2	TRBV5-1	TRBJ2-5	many	TGTGCCAGCAGCTTAGGACTAGCGGGAGAGACCCAGTACTTC	CASSLGLAGETQYF
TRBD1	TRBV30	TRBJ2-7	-	TGTGCCTGGAGTGTCCCGCCGGGACAGGGAGTTGACGAGCAGTACTTC	CAWSVPPGQGVDEQYF
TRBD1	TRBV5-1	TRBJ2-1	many	TGCGCCAGCAGCACTATCGGACAGGGCAGGCCTGGATCGAGTGAGCAGTTCTTC	CASSTIGQGRPGSSEQFF
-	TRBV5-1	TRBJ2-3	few	TGCGCCAGCAGCTTGCTGGGATCGCAAACTGGCACAGATACGCAGTATTTT	CASSLLGSQTGTDTQYF
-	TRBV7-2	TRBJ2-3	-	TGTGCCAGCAGCTCCGTACCGGGCCGCACAGATACGCAGTATTTT	CASSSVPGRTDTQYF
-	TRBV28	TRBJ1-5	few	TGTGCCAGCAGGCCTCCTAATCAGCCCCAGCATTTT	CASRPPNQPQHF
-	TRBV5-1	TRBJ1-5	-	TGCGCCAGCAGCCCCGGACAATCTTCGGGCGGGTTGAATCAGCCCCAGCATTTT	CASSPGQSSGGLNQPQHF
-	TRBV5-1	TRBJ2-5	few	TGCGCCAGCCAAGGGGGGGGGCGTACATCCGAGACCCAGTACTTC	CASQGGGRTSETQYF
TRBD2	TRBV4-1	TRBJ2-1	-	TGCGCCAGCAGCCAAGATCGATATATAGGAGGCGGGGGGGCCGAGGATGAGCAGTTCTTC	CASSQDRYIGGGGAEDEQFF
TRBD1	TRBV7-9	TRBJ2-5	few	TGTGCCAGCAGCTTAGTTGCAAGGGGACAGAAGGCCCAGTACTTC	CASSLVARGQKAQYF
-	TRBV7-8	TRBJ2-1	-	TGTGCCAGCACCTTCTCCGGCGGGAAGCGCTACAATGAGCAGTTCTTC	CASTFSGGKRYNEQFF
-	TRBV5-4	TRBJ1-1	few	TGTGCCAGCAGGTCGGCAGACCACACTGAAGCTTTCTTT	CASRSADHTEAFF
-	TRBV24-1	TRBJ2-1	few	TGTGCCACCAGTGTCGGGGATAGCTCCTACAATGAGCAGTTCTTC	CATSVGDSSYNEQFF
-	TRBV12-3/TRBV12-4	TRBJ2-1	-	TGTGCCAGCAGCCCTCTGAGCTCCAGAGGGGACAATGAGCAGTTCTTC	CASSPLSSRGDNEQFF